A single sample is the source of the 17 T cell receptor beta chains below, sequenced in a study of T cell responses to AZD1222 COVID-19 vaccine. TCRdb's copy holds only in-frame clones and misses some; the assay was immunoSEQ multiplex PCR. Here the sample spans 150,000 or so clones, more than 85% being singletons. This specimen consisted of peripheral blood, obtained on day 0 of MenACWY control vaccination. These receptor sequences come from an adult in good health.

This clone was detected once. The chain joins TRBV19 to TRBJ1-5; the D is unclear. The length of the CDR3 is 15 residues. Germline V lookup: CDR1 LNHDA, CDR2 SQIVND (reference sequence). V lost 3 bases, J lost 1 base, and 10 bases lay in between. CDR3 sequence: CASSISAPSNQPQHF. The CDR3 DNA reads as TGTGCCAGTAGTATTTCAGCCCCGAGCAATCAGCCCCAGCATTTT. Using reference TRBV19 and TRBJ1-5 for the parts outside the CDR3, the full variable domain is DGGITQSPKYLFRKEGQNVTLSCEQNLNHDAMYWYRQDPGQGLRLIYYSQIVNDFQKGDIAEGYSVSREKKESFPLTVTSAQKNPTAFYLCASSISAPSNQPQHFGDGTRLSIL.

The V call is TRBV15, the J call TRBJ1-4; D perhaps matches TRBD1 (5 bases). The V and J ends lost 3 bases and 3 bases respectively, with 11 bases between them. Per the germline V gene, CDR1 is LNHNV and CDR2 is YYDKDF (reference sequence). This CDR3 is 15 amino acids long. In nucleotides, the CDR3 is TGTGCCACCAGCAGCATAGCAGGGTCTAATGAAAAACTGTTTTTT. Translating gives CATSSIAGSNEKLFF.

The V call is TRBV2, the J call TRBJ1-1; D is ambiguous. This CDR3 spans 18 amino acids. V shed 4 bases and J shed 3 bases, with 24 bases lying between them. Germline CDR1 reads SNHLY; CDR2 reads FYNNEI. The CDR3 is CASSALSSFQERYTEAFF. The CDR3 DNA reads as TGTGCCAGCAGTGCCCTTTCCTCGTTTCAGGAAAGGTACACTGAAGCTTTCTTT.

The V call is TRBV28, the J call TRBJ2-7, with D maybe TRBD2 (6 bases). Germline CDR1 is MDHEN and CDR2 is SYDVKM. V was cut by 5 bases and J by 1 base, with 15 bases left in between. The CDR3 is made up of 15 amino acids. CDR3: CASSDSSALSYEQYF. The CDR3 nucleotides are TGTGCCAGCAGTGACTCTAGCGCCTTGTCCTACGAGCAGTACTTC.

The chain combines TRBV7-2 with TRBJ1-6; D call uncertain. V lost 5 bases and J 0 bases, leaving 17 bases between the germline ends. This CDR3 spans 18 amino acids. Germline CDR1 and CDR2: SGHTA and FQGNSA. The CDR3: CASSPQPSGSSYNSPLHF. DNA for the CDR3: TGTGCCAGCAGCCCCCAACCGAGCGGGAGCTCCTATAATTCACCCCTCCACTTT.

The CDR3 protein is CASSPNSNTEAFF. CDR3 in DNA: TGTGCCAGCAGCCCAAACTCGAACACTGAAGCTTTCTTT. The chain has TRBV6-5 and TRBJ1-1; no firm D call. Germline-derived CDR1 and CDR2 are MNHEY and SVGAGI. V lost 6 bases to trimming and J lost 1 base, with 9 bases between them. The CDR3 is 13 residues long.

V usage is TRBV12-5 and J usage is TRBJ2-3, with TRBD1 identical over 7 bases. The CDR3 consists of 17 residues. The germline gives CDR1 LGHNT, CDR2 FRNRAP. J gave up 0 bases and V 0 bases, and 6 bases lay outside the gene matches. Here the CDR3 reads CASGLVPTGQSTDTQYF. In DNA, the CDR3 is TGTGCTAGTGGTTTGGTTCCGACGGGACAGAGCACAGATACGCAGTATTTT.

The V call is TRBV3-1 (or the pseudogene TRBV3-2), the J call TRBJ2-7; D is possibly TRBD1 (6 bases). V lost 0 bases and J 2 bases, leaving 8 bases between the germline ends. The CDR3 length is 14 residues. Germline V gene data show CDR1 as LGHDT and CDR2 as YNNKEL (reference sequence). CDR3 nucleotide sequence: TGTGCCAGCAGCCAAGAAAGGGGGACCTACGAGCAGTACTTC. It is translated as CASSQERGTYEQYF.

The chain uses TRBV3-1 (or the pseudogene TRBV3-2) and TRBJ2-7; D call uncertain. Germline assignment: CDR1 LGHDT and CDR2 YNNKEL (reference sequence). Trimming cost V 3 bases and J 4 bases, with 10 bases left between them. This CDR3 region has 13 residues. CDR3 nucleotide sequence: TGTGCCAGCAGCCATAAGGGCTGGTACGAGCAGTACTTC. This translates into CASSHKGWYEQYF.

This clone was recorded once. The chain couples TRBV27 to TRBJ2-1; D perhaps matches TRBD1 (6 bases). The CDR3 is 13 residues long. The V end was cut by 2 bases, the J end by 10 bases, with 12 bases between. Germline CDR1 is MNHEY and CDR2 is SMNVEV (reference sequence). CDR3: CASSLRRQDEQFF. For the CDR3, the DNA is TGTGCCAGCAGTTTACGCCGACAGGACGAGCAGTTCTTC.

The V call is TRBV24-1, the J call TRBJ2-1, with 9 bases lining up with TRBD1. CDR1 and CDR2 (germline): KGHDR, SFDVKD. Trimming took 1 base from V and 7 from J; bases not matched to a gene: 4. CDR3 length: 15 amino acids. The CDR3 protein is CATSDFRDRVNEQFF. Written as DNA, the CDR3 is TGTGCCACCAGTGATTTTAGGGACAGGGTGAATGAGCAGTTCTTC.

The rearrangement links TRBV27 to TRBJ2-5; 7 bases align to TRBD2. Trimming cost V 3 bases and J 5 bases; bases outside gene matches: 9. The CDR3 is made up of 15 amino acids. CDR1 MNHEY and CDR2 SMNVEV come from the germline V gene (reference sequence). This CDR3 is CASSLIPSGRETQYF. The DNA of the CDR3 is TGTGCCAGCAGTTTGATCCCTAGCGGAAGGGAGACCCAGTACTTC.

V and J are TRBV5-1 and TRBJ2-3, with D perhaps matching TRBD1 (6 bases). This CDR3 has 14 residues. CDR1 and CDR2 (germline): SGHRS, YFSETQ. Trimming removed 1 base at V and 4 bases at J, with 10 bases between. In nucleotides, the CDR3 is TGCGCCAGCAGCTTGACAGGGTCGGCAGATACGCAGTATTTT. It codes for CASSLTGSADTQYF.

This chain joins TRBV20-1 and TRBJ1-1, with TRBD1 matching 7 bases. Germline CDR1 is DFQATT and CDR2 is SNEGSKA (reference sequence). The CDR3 loop spans 15 amino acids. V lost 3 bases to trimming and J lost 0 bases; unmatched junction nucleotides: 7. This CDR3 is CSASGDRAMNTEAFF. The CDR3 DNA reads TGCAGTGCTAGTGGAGACAGGGCGATGAACACTGAAGCTTTCTTT.

The CDR3 region has the DNA TGTGCCAGCAGCGTAGTAGTGGGCTATGGCTACACCTTC. Residues: CASSVVVGYGYTF. The chain is built from TRBV9 and TRBJ1-2; D call uncertain. V was shortened by 0 bases and J by 4 bases, with 7 bases between the two germline ends. Per the germline V gene, CDR1 is SGDLS and CDR2 is YYNGEE. This CDR3 is built from 13 residues.

The rearrangement joins TRBV10-3 to TRBJ2-2; 10 bases align to TRBD1. The CDR3 has 14 amino acids. Per the germline V gene, CDR1 is ENHRY and CDR2 is SYGVKD. Losses at the gene ends were 6 bases for V and 7 bases for J; bases not matched to a gene: 5. The CDR3 nucleotides read TGTGCCATCAGACCGGGACAGGGGATCGGGGAGCTGTTTTTT. It encodes CAIRPGQGIGELFF.

The chain has TRBV5-8 and TRBJ2-7, with TRBD1 matching over 11 bases. From germline, CDR1 is SGHTS and CDR2 YDEGEE. The V gene end was trimmed by 4 bases and the J gene end by 4 bases; junction bases not matched to a gene: 7. The CDR3 has 15 amino acids. The DNA of the CDR3 is TGTGCCAGCAGCAGAACCGGGACAGGGGGTTACGAGCAGTACTTC. Translation gives CASSRTGTGGYEQYF.